This section outlines one TCR beta chain sequence together with its context. The antigen is unknown. A read error may account for a junction end that differs from germline. The CDR3 totals 13 residues. CDR1 and CDR2 from the germline V gene are LGHDT and YNNKEL (reference sequence). Purified naive CD4+ T cells were depleted of CD25+ Tregs. Constant-region reverse primers amplified full-length variable regions, followed by semi-nested Nested Universal Primer A PCR. TCRdb independently ran MiXCR on the 5' RACE reads; one entry per CDR3 protein. Of tens of thousands of distinct CDR3 sequences in the sample, approximately 28% were seen once. General study results and limits: Tumor memory CD4+ T cell TCR gene usage clustered with blood and lymph node memory CD4+ cells and lymph node naive CD4+ cells. Greatest tumor Treg TCR overlap was with tumor naive CD4+ cells.

The sequence derives from a female donor with breast cancer. The chain is built from TRBV3-1 and TRBJ1-2; the D is unclear. Sequences were obtained from tumor-infiltrating naive CD4+ T cells sorted from the breast tumor. The subset: naive CD4+ T cells, CD4+CD45RA+CD25-. The DNA of the CDR3 is TGTGCCAGCAGCCAAACGGCTAACTATGGCAACACCTTC. It encodes CASSQTANYGNTF.